This TCR beta chain stems from a study of cytomegalovirus exposure and HLA in healthy donors. V lost 2 bases, J lost 6 bases, and 0 bases stayed unmatched. The CDR3 spans 12 residues. Germline V gene data show CDR1 as SQVTM and CDR2 as ANQGSEA. The records do not include a CMV serostatus for this donor. Study results and limitations: The authors confirmed in vitro that a few CMV-associated chains were specific for CMV antigens. A list of about 180 TCR beta chains associated with cytomegalovirus was given.

Only one count was recorded for this clone. What it binds is unknown. PCR was performed using 60 Vbeta and 13 Jbeta primers. Authors' processing steps: Counted up in a later analysis, unique TCR beta chains came to some 80 million, with about 9.9 million shared. The data were produced by immunoSEQ multiplex PCR, yet TCRdb's version contains in-frame clones alone and is incomplete. Clonal size and the V and J genes are those of that table, whereas D and trimming came from the DNA. The table has 130,000 to 150,000 clones, roughly two thirds seen once; the top ten hold about an eighth. The chain has TRBV29-1 and TRBJ1-5; 8 nucleotides agree with TRBD1. Sequencing was done on a sample of PBMCs. This TCR came from a human donor in good health. CDR3 amino acids: CSVETGGQPQHF. The DNA for the CDR3 is TGCAGCGTTGAAACAGGGGGTCAGCCCCAGCATTTT. Drawing the rest from reference TRBV29-1 and TRBJ1-5, the complete variable domain is SAVISQKPSRDICQRGTSLTIQCQVDSQVTMMFWYRQQPGQSLTLIATANQGSEATYESGFVIDKFPISRPNLTFSTLTVSNMSPEDSSIYLCSVETGGQPQHFGDGTRLSIL.